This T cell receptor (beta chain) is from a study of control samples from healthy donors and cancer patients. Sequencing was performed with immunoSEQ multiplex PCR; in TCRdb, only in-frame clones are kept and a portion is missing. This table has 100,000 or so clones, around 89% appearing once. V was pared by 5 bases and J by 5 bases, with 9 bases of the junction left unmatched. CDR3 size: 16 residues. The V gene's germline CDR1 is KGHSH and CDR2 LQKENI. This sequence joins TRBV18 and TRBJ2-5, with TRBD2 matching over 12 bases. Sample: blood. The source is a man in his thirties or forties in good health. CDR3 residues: CASSSRTSGKVETQYF. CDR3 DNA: TGTGCCAGCTCATCCAGGACTAGCGGGAAAGTTGAGACCCAGTACTTC.